These 24 T cell receptor beta chains were all obtained from the same sample, sequenced in a study of beta chain features in type 1 diabetes (dated by TCRdb to the late 2010s). Summary of the overall study and its limitations: A moderate but significant shortening of TCRB CDR3 length was observed in type 1 diabetes patients in all four CD4+ subsets.

Their cognate antigens are unknown. Library prep was done by the immunoSEQ multiplex PCR assay. The entire amount of isolated RNA was reverse transcribed using the High Capacity cDNA Reverse Transcription Kit, so the sequenced TCRB transcripts were expressed ones. Sourced from immuneACCESS, this table was stored by TCRdb with only in-frame sequences that have V and J called. A share of the clones is absent; for the studies checked, an unresolved V gene accounts for under half, and the remainder has no known explanation. The sample includes some 700,000 clones, with around 15% observed a single time. Approximately 0.022% of the sample lies in the top ten. Sequenced input: naive CD4+ T cells from blood. This specimen's cell subset or site label, interpreted: true naive CD4+ T cells. These receptors were collected from a man aged 18 to 29 with type 1 diabetes.

This clone has just a few counts. J is TRBJ1-2 and V is TRBV10-3, with D unclear. This CDR3 is 13 amino acids long. V was pared by 6 bases and J by 3 bases, with 11 bases between. Germline assignment: CDR1 ENHRY and CDR2 SYGVKD. Written as DNA, the CDR3 is TGTGCCATCAGCTTGTCCGGAGACTATGGCTACACCTTC. Translating it yields CAISLSGDYGYTF.

This clone was seen more than once but under ten times. This chain connects TRBV28 to TRBJ2-1; D unclear. This CDR3 has 11 residues. With 8 bases removed from V and 4 bases from J, the gap between germline ends came to 6 bases. Germline CDR1 MDHEN, CDR2 SYDVKM. The chain's CDR3 is CASVRYNEQFF. The CDR3 nucleotides read TGTGCCAGCGTCAGGTACAATGAGCAGTTCTTC.

This chain connects TRBV2 to TRBJ2-3; the D is unclear. V lost 1 base to trimming and J lost 0 bases, with 11 bases between them. The germline gives CDR1 SNHLY, CDR2 FYNNEI. The CDR3 runs 16 residues. This CDR3 reads CASSEGAGQSTDTQYF. The CDR3 DNA reads as TGTGCCAGCAGTGAAGGTGCAGGCCAAAGCACAGATACGCAGTATTTT.

As DNA, the CDR3 is TGTGCCAGCAGCTCCCAAGGGACAGGAGACCCCGAGGAGACCCAGTACTTC. Translated: CASSSQGTGDPEETQYF. This sequence joins TRBV7-9 and TRBJ2-5; 8 positions match TRBD1. Germline V gene lookup returns CDR1 SEHNR and CDR2 FQNEAQ (reference sequence). Trimming removed 4 bases from V and 5 bases from J; junction bases left unmatched: 15. This CDR3 has 17 residues.

This clone turned up a few times. This sample includes further DNA sequences coding for the same CDR3. The CDR3 coding sequence is TGTGCCAGCAGCTACGGGACGGAGGAGACCCAGTACTTC. This encodes CASSYGTEETQYF. The rearrangement joins TRBV5-4 to TRBJ2-5, with D perhaps matching TRBD1 or TRBD2 (5 bases each). Germline V lookup: CDR1 SGHNT, CDR2 YYREEE (reference sequence). V lost 3 bases and J 5 bases, leaving 11 bases between the germline ends. This CDR3 comprises 13 residues.

The chain uses TRBV2 and TRBJ1-6, with a tentative D call TRBD1 (5 bases). Per germline, CDR1 SNHLY and CDR2 FYNNEI. CDR3 length: 13 residues. V lost 8 bases to trimming and J lost 11 bases, with 16 bases between them. The CDR3 bases are TGTGCCAGCTGGCGAGGGACCTCGACACCCCTCCACTTT. It specifies CASWRGTSTPLHF.

The chain is built from TRBV9 and TRBJ1-5; D remains ambiguous. Trimming shortened V by 0 bases and J by 5 bases, and 6 bases separated the two germline ends. Germline CDR1 is SGDLS and CDR2 is YYNGEE. This CDR3 comprises 13 residues. The CDR3 bases are TGTGCCAGCAGCGTAGACGATCATCAGCCCCAGCATTTT. It is translated as CASSVDDHQPQHF.

The chain has TRBV2 and TRBJ1-1; D ambiguous. With 2 bases removed from V and 1 base from J, the gap between germline ends came to 8 bases. This CDR3 comprises 14 residues. CDR1 and CDR2 (germline): SNHLY, FYNNEI. CDR3 coding DNA: TGTGCCAGCAGTGAATTGGGCTGGAACACTGAAGCTTTCTTT. It codes for CASSELGWNTEAFF.

This clone has more than one count but fewer than ten. V gene TRBV29-1 combines with J gene TRBJ2-7; perhaps TRBD1 as D (6 bases). Per the germline V gene, CDR1 is SQVTM and CDR2 is ANQGSEA. CDR3 length equals 13 residues. Trimming stripped 4 bases from V and 0 bases from J, with 10 bases between. Written as DNA, the CDR3 is TGCAGCGTTGGGCAGGGGAGCTCCTACGAGCAGTACTTC. It codes for CSVGQGSSYEQYF.

As for this clone: Distinct nucleotide sequences in the sample also encode this CDR3. This chain uses TRBV28 with TRBJ1-1; a possible D gene is TRBD1 (6 bases). Looked up from germline, CDR1 is MDHEN and CDR2 is SYDVKM. Trimming took off 6 bases at V and 0 bases at J, with 11 bases between the two ends. The CDR3 is 14 residues long. The CDR3 DNA follows: TGTGCCAGCAGCCCCCGGACAGTGAACACTGAAGCTTTCTTT. Protein: CASSPRTVNTEAFF.

J is TRBJ1-2 and V is TRBV6-5; D call uncertain. V shed 11 bases and J shed 4 bases, with 17 bases lying between them. Germline V CDR1 and CDR2: MNHEY, SVGAGI. This CDR3 has 13 residues. This CDR3 reads CAVQKGQAYGYTF. The DNA for the CDR3 is TGTGCCGTCCAAAAAGGGCAGGCCTATGGCTACACCTTC.

The J gene is TRBJ2-3, the V gene TRBV6-5; no clear D gene. CDR3 size: 15 residues. Trimming took off 6 bases at V and 4 bases at J, with 17 bases between the two ends. CDR1 is MNHEY, CDR2 SVGAGI, per germline. CDR3 sequence: CASRTTGYAADTQYF. For the CDR3, the DNA is TGTGCCAGCAGAACGACTGGCTACGCGGCAGATACGCAGTATTTT.

In this sample, this clone turned up a few times. This chain connects TRBV30 to TRBJ2-7; TRBD2 might be the D (6 bases). This CDR3 spans 14 amino acids. Germline V CDR1 and CDR2: GTSNPN, SVGIG (reference sequence). Trimming stripped 0 bases from V and 7 bases from J, with 16 bases between. CDR3 bases: TGTGCCTGGAGTGTACGTCTAGCGCTGGGGGAGCAGTACTTC. Its translation: CAWSVRLALGEQYF.

This clone has more than one count but fewer than ten. The chain employs TRBV19 and TRBJ1-2; D might be TRBD1 (6 bases). CDR3 size: 11 residues. Trimming stripped 4 bases from V and 7 bases from J, with 7 bases between. Germline-derived CDR1 and CDR2 are LNHDA and SQIVND (reference sequence). Here the CDR3 reads CASSTGVGYTF. The CDR3 DNA reads as TGTGCCAGTAGTACAGGGGTTGGCTACACCTTC.

Note on this clone: One junction end disagrees with the germline gene, perhaps due to a read error. The chain is built from TRBV30 and TRBJ1-1; D unclear. Germline V CDR1 and CDR2: GTSNPN, SVGIG (reference sequence). This CDR3 contains 11 residues. CDR3 loop: CAWSVYLLVEF. The CDR3 DNA follows: TGTGCCTGGAGTGTCTATCTCTTAGTTGAGTTT.

This clone was detected a few times. The chain links TRBV30 to TRBJ2-3, with TRBD2 matching over 11 bases. The germline CDR1 and CDR2 sequences are GTSNPN and SVGIG (reference sequence). The CDR3 is made up of 15 amino acids. V lost 8 bases, J lost 3 bases, and 10 bases stayed unmatched. CDR3 loop: CARTGSSGGTDTQYF. CDR3 in DNA: TGTGCCAGAACGGGATCTAGCGGGGGGACAGATACGCAGTATTTT.

Only a few counts were recorded for this clone. This chain links TRBV7-9 with TRBJ2-7, with 11 bases lining up with TRBD2. The V and J ends lost 6 bases and 10 bases, in that order; junction bases with no gene match: 11. Germline V lookup: CDR1 SEHNR, CDR2 FQNEAQ (reference sequence). The CDR3 spans 14 residues. For the CDR3, the DNA is TGTGCCAGCAGGGCCGGGACTAGCGGTTATATTCAGTACTTC. This encodes CASRAGTSGYIQYF.

The rearrangement joins TRBV6-5 to TRBJ1-2; no clear D gene. The V end was cut by 0 bases, the J end by 6 bases, with 17 bases between. This CDR3 has 16 residues. The germline gives CDR1 MNHEY, CDR2 SVGAGI. DNA for the CDR3: TGTGCCAGCAGTTACTCGCCGGGCCTCGATCAGCATGGCTACACCTTC. It yields the protein CASSYSPGLDQHGYTF.

The sample holds a few counts of this clone. The chain carries TRBV6-5 and TRBJ1-1; D is possibly TRBD1 (5 bases). The CDR3 is 15 residues long. The germline V and J ends were trimmed by 4 bases and 1 base, with 13 bases remaining between them. The germline V gene encodes CDR1 MNHEY and CDR2 SVGAGI. CDR3 sequence: CASSSSGPSNTEAFF. As DNA, the CDR3 is TGTGCCAGCAGTTCCTCAGGGCCATCGAACACTGAAGCTTTCTTT.

Only a few counts were recorded for this clone. The chain's CDR3 is CASSFTGGQEEQFF. CDR3 DNA: TGCGCCAGCAGCTTTACGGGGGGCCAGGAGGAGCAGTTCTTC. The J gene is TRBJ2-1, the V gene TRBV5-1; perhaps TRBD2 as D (7 bases). Looked up from germline, CDR1 is SGHRS and CDR2 is YFSETQ. This CDR3 is 14 amino acids long. V lost 2 bases, J lost 10 bases, and 16 bases lay in between.

This clone was recorded a few times. V gene TRBV9 combines with J gene TRBJ2-3; D possibly uses TRBD1 or TRBD2 (5 bases each). The V end lost 7 bases, the J end lost 5 bases, and 23 bases lay between the germline ends. There are 16 residues in the CDR3. From germline, CDR1 is SGDLS and CDR2 YYNGEE. CDR3 in amino acids: CASGLVLDSYLDTQYF. In DNA, the CDR3 is TGTGCCAGCGGACTCGTTCTTGACAGCTACCTAGATACGCAGTATTTT.

This clone was recorded a few times. CDR3: CASSQEGTGPYGYTF. CDR3 coding DNA: TGTGCCAGCAGCCAAGAAGGGACAGGACCCTATGGCTACACCTTC. The genes are TRBV14 and TRBJ1-2, with 8 bases identical to TRBD1. This CDR3 is 15 amino acids long. Germline V gene data show CDR1 as SGHDN and CDR2 as FVKESK. The J segment lost 4 bases and the V segment lost 0 bases, leaving 4 bases of the junction unmatched.

This chain links TRBV29-1 with TRBJ2-6, with a tentative D call TRBD1 (5 bases). Trimming pared 3 bases from V and 0 bases from J, leaving 6 bases between. The CDR3 length is 14 residues. Germline CDR1 reads SQVTM; CDR2 reads ANQGSEA. The CDR3 DNA sequence: TGCAGCGTTGATCAGGGCTCTGGGGCCAACGTCCTGACTTTC. Encoded protein: CSVDQGSGANVLTF.

The rearrangement joins TRBV9 to TRBJ2-1; 7 nucleotides align to TRBD2. CDR1 is SGDLS, CDR2 YYNGEE, per germline. V lost 4 bases, J lost 11 bases, and 9 bases stayed unmatched. The CDR3 covers 13 residues. CDR3: CASSPSGTSQQFF. The CDR3 nucleotides are TGTGCCAGCAGCCCGAGCGGGACTTCCCAGCAGTTCTTC.